This T cell receptor beta chain derives from a study of cytomegalovirus exposure and HLA in healthy donors. General study points: Most TCR sequences were uncommon, yet certain public TCRs appeared in many donors. The TCR clusters that emerged in the first cohort tended, a later analysis found, to co-occur in the roughly 110 validation repertoires. It was about 150 TCR beta chains that were listed as cytomegalovirus-associated.

The donors were part of the validation cohort, which consisted of approximately 110 subjects and was separate from the first cohort of hundreds of subjects. The CDR3 has 11 amino acids. V was cut by 4 bases and J by 11 bases, with 11 bases left in between. Germline V gene data show CDR1 as SGHTA and CDR2 as FQGTGA. The data were produced by immunoSEQ multiplex PCR, yet TCRdb's version contains in-frame clones alone and is incomplete. In the table there are 55,000 to 75,000 clones, about 94% of which are singletons. As regards this clone: Its specificity is unknown.

Sequenced: PBMCs. The sequence came from a man aged 18 to 29 in good health and CMV-seropositive. The chain couples TRBV7-3 to TRBJ1-1; D is unresolved. The CDR3 DNA sequence: TGTGCCAGCAGCTCCGGGATGGGCGCTTTCTTT. Amino acids: CASSSGMGAFF.